Shown below are 23 T cell receptor beta chains from a single sample sequenced in a study of CXCR3-negative and CXCR3-positive naive CD8 T cells. The study made its TRB cDNA libraries by 5' RACE, adding UMI labels. TCRdb reanalyzed the 5' RACE reads and collapses them to one entry per CDR3 protein, without DNA. In all, the sample yields roughly 48,000 distinct CDR3 sequences. Sample: memory CD8+ T cells from blood. The origin of the receptors is a human donor in good health. Some clones in this sample may be carry-over from other donors' samples.

This chain joins TRBV4-1 and TRBJ2-1. Per germline, CDR1 MGHRA and CDR2 YSYEKL. The CDR3 sequence is 13 residues long. The CDR3 reads CASSQERLYEQFF.

This chain links TRBV12-3 or TRBV12-4 with TRBJ2-1; TCRdb returns TRBD1, unconfirmable since there is no DNA. The CDR3 contains 15 residues. The CDR3 here is CASSTGTGGYNEQFF.

This chain joins TRBV20-1 and TRBJ1-1; TCRdb's D call of TRBD1 is untestable without DNA. Germline V gives CDR1 DFQATT, CDR2 SNEGSKA (reference sequence). The CDR3 runs to 13 residues. The chain's CDR3 is CSARDSGDTEAFF.

V and J are TRBV29-1 and TRBJ1-2. The CDR3 has 13 amino acids. The germline CDR1 and CDR2 sequences are SQVTM and ANQGSEA. The CDR3 here is CSVWVSSDYGYTF.

The chain combines TRBV6-6 with TRBJ1-3; checking the TCRdb D call of TRBD1 is not possible without DNA. This CDR3 spans 14 amino acids. Per germline, CDR1 MNHNY and CDR2 SVGAGI (reference sequence). The CDR3 region is CARGQPFSGNTIYF.

V is TRBV28 and J is TRBJ1-1; checking the TCRdb D call of TRBD1 is not possible without DNA. Germline V gives CDR1 MDHEN, CDR2 SYDVKM. CDR3 length equals 15 residues. The CDR3 sequence is CASSFSTGADTEAFF.

This rearrangement joins TRBV7-3 to TRBJ1-2; TCRdb's D gene call, TRBD1, goes unchecked for lack of DNA. Germline V gives CDR1 SGHTA, CDR2 FQGTGA. This CDR3 spans 13 amino acids. The CDR3 spells CASPTGDYHGYTF.

The CDR3 protein is CASSLEGRSSYEQYF. The gene calls are TRBV11-2 and TRBJ2-7. Germline V gene sequence: CDR1 SGHAT, CDR2 FQNNGV. The CDR3 is 15 amino acids.

J is TRBJ2-5 and V is TRBV5-5; no DNA is available, so the TRBD2 call from TCRdb remains unchecked. Germline V CDR1 and CDR2: SGHKS, YYEKEE (reference sequence). The CDR3 is 15 residues long. The CDR3 spells CACRDWAGGQETQYF. Together with reference TRBV5-5 and TRBJ2-5, the CDR3 gives the full variable domain: DAGVTQSPTHLIKTRGQQVTLRCSPISGHKSVSWYQQVLGQGPQFIFQYYEKEERGRGNFPDRFSARQFPNYSSELNVNALLLGDSALYLCACRDWAGGQETQYFGPGTRLLVL.

The V and J genes are TRBV6-2 or TRBV6-3 and TRBJ2-7. CDR1 is MNHEY, CDR2 SVGEGT, per germline. This CDR3 comprises 13 residues. The CDR3 region is CASSYSYGDEQYF.

The rearrangement joins TRBV7-9 to TRBJ2-7; no DNA is available, so the TRBD1 call from TCRdb remains unchecked. Germline V lookup: CDR1 SEHNR, CDR2 FQNEAQ (reference sequence). CDR3 length: 16 residues. This CDR3 reads CASSPTRTGYSYEQYF.

The chain combines TRBV15 with TRBJ1-5; there is no DNA to check the TCRdb D call of TRBD1. Germline CDR1 and CDR2: LNHNV and YYDKDF (reference sequence). The CDR3 extends over 15 amino acids. The CDR3 reads CATSRGRGEGKPQHF.

The CDR3 sequence is CASSLGRQRTQYF. The chain carries TRBV13 and TRBJ2-5. Germline lookup yields CDR1 PRHDT and CDR2 FYEKMQ (reference sequence). The CDR3 loop spans 13 amino acids.

The chain uses TRBV7-3 and TRBJ1-2; absent DNA, TCRdb's TRBD1 call cannot be checked. Germline loops: CDR1 SGHTA, CDR2 FQGTGA. The CDR3 totals 16 residues. CDR3 in amino acids: CASSLNPRDRGHGYTF.

V gene TRBV29-1 combines with J gene TRBJ1-1. Germline V CDR1 and CDR2: SQVTM, ANQGSEA. The CDR3 is 14 amino acids. CDR3 sequence reads: CSVVGLGGQTEAFF.

This rearrangement joins TRBV5-1 to TRBJ2-5; no DNA is available, so the TRBD1 call from TCRdb remains unchecked. The CDR3 runs 17 residues. Germline V gene lookup returns CDR1 SGHRS and CDR2 YFSETQ. CDR3 residues: CASSRKPFGQNQETQYF.

The chain links TRBV24-1 to TRBJ2-4. Germline CDR1 is KGHDR and CDR2 is SFDVKD. CDR3 length: 11 residues. The CDR3 region is CATSGSNIQYF.

J is TRBJ2-7 and V is TRBV28; TCRdb outputs TRBD1, but without DNA this stays unchecked. Germline assignment: CDR1 MDHEN and CDR2 SYDVKM. CDR3 length: 14 residues. The chain's CDR3 is CASSRGHSSYEQYF.

The chain couples TRBV10-3 to TRBJ1-1; no DNA is available, so the TRBD1 call from TCRdb remains unchecked. CDR3 length: 15 amino acids. CDR1 is ENHRY, CDR2 SYGVKD, per germline. CDR3 sequence reads: CAIREGTGLNTEAFF.

The CDR3 spells CASSLSSGAYEQYF. The V and J genes are TRBV28 and TRBJ2-7; the TCRdb call, TRBD2, lacks DNA for checking. CDR1 is MDHEN, CDR2 SYDVKM, per germline. This CDR3 has 14 amino acids.

The V call is TRBV20-1, the J call TRBJ2-5. Germline assignment: CDR1 DFQATT and CDR2 SNEGSKA (reference sequence). The CDR3 loop spans 13 amino acids. The CDR3 here is CSARDRYQETQYF.

This CDR3 is CSARVAVSYEQYF. The chain uses TRBV20-1 and TRBJ2-7; TCRdb lists TRBD2, though no DNA is available to test this call. Germline CDR1 DFQATT, CDR2 SNEGSKA (reference sequence). The CDR3 spans 13 residues.

The chain joins TRBV10-2 to TRBJ2-7; checking the TCRdb D call of TRBD1 is not possible without DNA. The CDR3 covers 12 residues. CDR1 WSHSY and CDR2 SAAADI come from the germline V gene. The CDR3 sequence is CASMAGGYEQYF.